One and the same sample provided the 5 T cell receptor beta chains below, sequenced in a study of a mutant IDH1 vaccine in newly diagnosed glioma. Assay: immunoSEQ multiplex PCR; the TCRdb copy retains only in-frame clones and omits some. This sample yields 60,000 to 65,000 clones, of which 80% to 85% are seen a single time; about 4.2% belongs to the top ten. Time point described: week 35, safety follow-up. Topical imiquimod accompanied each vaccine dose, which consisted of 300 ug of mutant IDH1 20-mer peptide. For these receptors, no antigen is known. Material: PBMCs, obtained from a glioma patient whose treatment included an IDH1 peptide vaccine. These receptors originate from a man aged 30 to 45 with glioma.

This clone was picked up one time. The CDR3 is CASSVSPPGSSLYGYTF. For the CDR3, the DNA is TGTGCCAGCAGCGTCAGCCCTCCGGGTTCCTCACTCTATGGCTACACCTTC. This chain joins TRBV7-9 and TRBJ1-2; D uncertain. This CDR3 spans 17 amino acids. Between the trimmed V and J ends, which lost 5 bases and 4 bases, there was a span of 23 bases. Germline V gene lookup returns CDR1 SEHNR and CDR2 FQNEAQ (reference sequence).

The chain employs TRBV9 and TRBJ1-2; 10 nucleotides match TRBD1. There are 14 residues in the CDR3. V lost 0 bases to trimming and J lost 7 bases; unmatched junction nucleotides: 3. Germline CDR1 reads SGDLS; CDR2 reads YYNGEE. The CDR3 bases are TGTGCCAGCAGCGTAGGGACAGGGGGGGTTGGCTACACCTTC. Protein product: CASSVGTGGVGYTF.

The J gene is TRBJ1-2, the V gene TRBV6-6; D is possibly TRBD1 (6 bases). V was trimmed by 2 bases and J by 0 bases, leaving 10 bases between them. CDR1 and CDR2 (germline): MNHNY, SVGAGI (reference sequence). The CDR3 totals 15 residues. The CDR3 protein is CASSYGGQANYGYTF. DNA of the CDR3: TGTGCCAGCAGTTACGGGGGCCAAGCTAACTATGGCTACACCTTC.

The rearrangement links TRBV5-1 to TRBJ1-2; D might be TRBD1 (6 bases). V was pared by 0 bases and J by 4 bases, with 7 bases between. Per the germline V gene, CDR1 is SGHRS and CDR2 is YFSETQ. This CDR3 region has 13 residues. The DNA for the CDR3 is TGCGCCAGCAGCTTGGAGGGGGTCTATGGCTACACCTTC. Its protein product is CASSLEGVYGYTF.

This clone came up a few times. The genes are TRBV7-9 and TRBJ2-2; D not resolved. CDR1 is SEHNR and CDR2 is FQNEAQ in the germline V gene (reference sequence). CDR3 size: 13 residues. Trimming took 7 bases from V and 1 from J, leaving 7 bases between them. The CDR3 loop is CASNSKNTGELFF. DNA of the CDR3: TGTGCCAGCAACAGTAAGAACACCGGGGAGCTGTTTTTT.